This TCR beta chain was recorded in a study of beta chain features in type 1 diabetes. Study background: Cell yields, gender and age were comparable in patients and healthy donors. Findings of the study overall: Moderately but significantly shorter TCRB CDR3s were found in Type 1 diabetes patients in all four CD4+ subsets.

This clone has only a few counts. Its target is not known. CDR1 is LGHNA, CDR2 YNFKEQ, per germline. The J segment lost 6 bases and the V segment lost 0 bases, leaving 8 bases of the junction unmatched. The CDR3 is 17 residues long. Since all of the isolated RNA was reverse transcribed, expressed TCRB transcripts were what got sequenced. TCRdb keeps only in-frame clones here, not all; method: immunoSEQ multiplex PCR. The sample contains around 200,000 clones, approximately 13% of which appear only once. The chain couples TRBV4-2 to TRBJ2-1; 10 positions match TRBD2. Sequenced sample: central memory CD4+ T cells from blood. This sequence was found in a woman aged 18-35 years in good health. The CDR3 nucleotides read TGTGCCAGCAGCCAAGAACCTAGCGGGAGCTATGCCAATGAGCAGTTCTTC. This sequence encodes CASSQEPSGSYANEQFF.